This is a list of T cell receptor beta chains from one sample in a study of memory CD4+ T cells and cytomegalovirus serostatus. This table comes from immunoSEQ multiplex PCR, and its TCRdb copy is limited to in-frame clones, with some not included. The data contain over 40,000 clones, 82% of them singletons. The sample was memory CD4+ T cells from blood. These receptors came from an adult in good health and CMV-seronegative. CDR3s include the opening cysteine and the closing phenylalanine or tryptophan. A D gene is named only where the DNA matches it firmly. The size of a clone is reported for some rows only, either as once, few or many, or as a class for expanded clones.

V | size | length | D | CDR3
TRBV7-9 | - | 14 | - | CASSLGDYQETQYF
TRBV2 | - | 14 | - | CASSVGGFGSPLHF
TRBV10-3 | - | 16 | TRBD1 | CAMGVTGEFVDYGYTF
TRBV5-1 | - | 14 | - | CASSLYGDNEKLFF
TRBV6-5 | - | 14 | - | CASSRGRQSYEQYF
TRBV5-4 | once | 13 | - | CASSLDGTEKLFF
TRBV5-1 | - | 15 | TRBD1 | CASSFSTGGAYGYTF
TRBV7-8 | - | 13 | - | CASSPRVGNTIYF
TRBV19 | - | 17 | TRBD2 | CASIADSGGSRIGTQYF
TRBV10-1 | - | 17 | TRBD1 | CASSPTGVVSPNTEAFF
TRBV28 | - | 13 | TRBD1 | CASSPGGAYGYTF
TRBV5-6 | once | 15 | - | CASSLRQGGNQPQHF
TRBV2 | few | 12 | - | CASSVGLYGYTF
TRBV4-1 | - | 13 | - | CASSQEWIEEQYF
TRBV7-2 | - | 14 | - | CASSRSRMGHEQFF
TRBV6-5 | few | 15 | - | CASSWGASRDTEAFF
TRBV7-9 | - | 14 | TRBD1 | CASSPDRGPYEQYF
TRBV6-5 | few | 14 | - | CASQGGGPGNEQFF
TRBV6-1 | - | 15 | - | CASRPRDSYNSPLHF
TRBV27 | - | 13 | - | CASSFGGAETQYF
TRBV5-1 | few | 14 | TRBD1 | CASSGGQASETQYF
TRBV28 | - | 14 | TRBD2 | CASSTSSGGGEQYF
TRBV6-1 | - | 15 | - | CASSERQEYQETQYF
TRBV5-1 | - | 15 | - | CASSFQGLANEKLFF
TRBV7-2 | - | 13 | - | CASSLPGKNEQFF
TRBV9 | - | 16 | - | CASSVGPGGARTEAFF
TRBV9 | - | 15 | - | CASSVTGFDADTQYF
TRBV14 | - | 13 | - | CASSQDPNLPQYF
TRBV7-9 | - | 11 | - | CASSSQETQYF
TRBV6-1 | once | 13 | - | CASRPAGNTEAFF
TRBV9 | - | 13 | - | CASSGGLVTEAFF
TRBV25-1 | - | 16 | TRBD1 | CASSEYGDRGRYGYTF
TRBV28 | - | 14 | TRBD2 | CASSSGGGTDTQYF
TRBV5-1 | - | 15 | - | CASSLEGLNTGELFF
TRBV30 | - | 15 | - | CAWKSRETAVYGYTF
TRBV13 | - | 16 | TRBD2 | CASSLDPRGVPGELFF
TRBV7-6 | - | 14 | - | CASSPQPGANEQYF
TRBV15 | once | 15 | - | CATSRSLRSQDEQYF
TRBV29-1 | - | 14 | - | CSVASSGVEDEQYF
TRBV7-9 | - | 14 | - | CATTVVDSDYEQYF
TRBV6-1 | - | 14 | TRBD1 | CASTGQGYNSPLHF
TRBV5-4 | once | 16 | - | CASSSLGGINTGELFF
TRBV11-3 | - | 14 | - | CASSLGRGDTEAFF
TRBV2 | few | 13 | - | CASIGQVNTEAFF
TRBV5-6 | - | 14 | - | CASSLFSRVYGYTF
TRBV5-5 | - | 19 | TRBD2 | CASSVSGTSGAGYQETQYF
TRBV5-4 | - | 14 | - | CASSLPGFTGELFF